This T cell receptor (beta chain) stems from a study of T cell responses to AZD1222 COVID-19 vaccine. About this clone itself: Its specificity is unknown.

The CDR3 covers 13 residues. Germline values: CDR1 MDHEN, CDR2 SYDVKM. V lost 7 bases and J lost 2, with 12 bases in between. Researchers grouped second doses given at about 4 or about 12 weeks into one pool. Whole-study results and caveats: The donors showed a predominance of white British ancestry and of females, with possible underestimation of clonal diversity.

The protocol was immunoSEQ multiplex PCR, while the TCRdb copy is restricted to in-frame clones and leaves out a portion. The table includes about 86,000 clones, approximately 89% detected once. This TCR came from an adult who received the AZD1222 COVID-19 vaccine. The sample consisted of peripheral blood, taken 28 days after the second AZD1222 dose. J is TRBJ2-7 and V is TRBV28, with no clear D. The CDR3 is CASTRTGTYEQYF. Written as DNA, the CDR3 is TGTGCCAGCACCAGGACGGGTACCTACGAGCAGTACTTC.